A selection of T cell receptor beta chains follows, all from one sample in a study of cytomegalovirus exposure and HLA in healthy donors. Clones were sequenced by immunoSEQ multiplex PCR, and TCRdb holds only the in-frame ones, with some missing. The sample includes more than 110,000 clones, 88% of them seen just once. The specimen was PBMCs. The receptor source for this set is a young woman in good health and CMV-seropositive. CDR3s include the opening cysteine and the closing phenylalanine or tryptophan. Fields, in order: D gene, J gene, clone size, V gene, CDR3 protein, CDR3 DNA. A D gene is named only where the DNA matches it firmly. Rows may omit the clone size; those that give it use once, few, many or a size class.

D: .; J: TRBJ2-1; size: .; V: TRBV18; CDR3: CASSPPLLGGNEQFF; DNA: TGTGCCAGCTCACCACCTTTGTTAGGAGGCAATGAGCAGTTCTTC
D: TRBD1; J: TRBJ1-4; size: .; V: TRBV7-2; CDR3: CASSTTGTGEGTWEKLFF; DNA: TGTGCCAGCAGCACAACCGGGACAGGGGAAGGGACTTGGGAAAAACTGTTTTTT
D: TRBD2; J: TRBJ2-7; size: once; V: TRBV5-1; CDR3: CASSPPGSGSNYEQYF; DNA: TGCGCCAGCAGCCCTCCGGGGAGCGGGAGTAACTACGAGCAGTACTTC
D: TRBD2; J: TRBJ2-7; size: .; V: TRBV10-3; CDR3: CAISFGTSDEQYF; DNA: TGTGCCATCAGTTTCGGGACTAGCGACGAGCAGTACTTC
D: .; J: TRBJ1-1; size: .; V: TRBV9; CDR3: CASSAGATLGTEAFF; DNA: TGTGCCAGCAGCGCGGGAGCGACTTTGGGGACTGAAGCTTTCTTT
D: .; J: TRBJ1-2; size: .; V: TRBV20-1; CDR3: CSEREMRGYTF; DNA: TGCAGTGAACGGGAAATGAGGGGCTACACCTTC
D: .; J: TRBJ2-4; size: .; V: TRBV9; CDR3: CASSGGGNIQYF; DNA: TGTGCCAGCAGCGGGGGCGGAAACATTCAGTACTTC
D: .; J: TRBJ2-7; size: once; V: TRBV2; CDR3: CASSGVGRPYEQYF; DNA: TGTGCCAGCAGTGGGGTGGGCAGGCCCTACGAGCAGTACTTC
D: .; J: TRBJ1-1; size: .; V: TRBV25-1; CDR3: CASSELMSHNTEAFF; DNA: TGTGCCAGCAGTGAATTGATGAGTCATAACACTGAAGCTTTCTTT
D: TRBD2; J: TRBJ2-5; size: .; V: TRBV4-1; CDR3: CASSQPARGRYTQYF; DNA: TGCGCCAGCAGCCAACCCGCTCGCGGGAGGTACACCCAGTACTTC
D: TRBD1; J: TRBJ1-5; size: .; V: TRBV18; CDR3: CASSQIGTGGNQPQHF; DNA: TGTGCCAGCTCACAAATTGGGACAGGGGGCAATCAGCCCCAGCATTTT
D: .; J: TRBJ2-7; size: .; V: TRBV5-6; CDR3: CASTYARGYEQYF; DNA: TGTGCCAGCACCTATGCCCGGGGGTACGAGCAGTACTTC
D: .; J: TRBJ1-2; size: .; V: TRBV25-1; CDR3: CASSEGDGYTF; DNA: TGTGCCAGCAGTGAGGGAGATGGCTACACCTTC
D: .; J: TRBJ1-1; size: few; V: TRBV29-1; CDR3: CSVAQVLNTEAFF; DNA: TGCAGCGTTGCCCAGGTGCTGAACACTGAAGCTTTCTTT
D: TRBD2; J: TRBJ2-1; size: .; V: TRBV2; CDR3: CASRAGLAGMYEQFF; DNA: TGTGCCAGCAGAGCAGGACTAGCGGGAATGTATGAGCAGTTCTTC
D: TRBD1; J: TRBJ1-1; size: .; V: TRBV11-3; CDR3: CASRPPGTGDTEAFF; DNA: TGTGCCAGCAGACCCCCCGGGACAGGGGACACTGAAGCTTTCTTT
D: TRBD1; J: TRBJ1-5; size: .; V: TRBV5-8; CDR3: CASSFRQGNQPQHF; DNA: TGTGCCAGCAGCTTCCGACAGGGTAATCAGCCCCAGCATTTT
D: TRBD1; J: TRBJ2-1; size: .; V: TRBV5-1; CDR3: CASSFGDRSYNEQFF; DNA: TGCGCCAGCAGCTTTGGGGACAGGTCGTACAATGAGCAGTTCTTC
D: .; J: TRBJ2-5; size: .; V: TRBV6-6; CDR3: CASSSGETQYF; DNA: TGTGCCAGCAGTTCGGGGGAGACCCAGTACTTC
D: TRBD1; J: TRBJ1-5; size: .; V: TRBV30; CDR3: CAWSVGGSPYQPQHF; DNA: TGTGCCTGGAGTGTAGGGGGCAGCCCGTATCAGCCCCAGCATTTT
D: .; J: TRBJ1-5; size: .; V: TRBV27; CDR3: CASSNNGGPSNQPQHF; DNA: TGTGCCAGCAGTAATAACGGGGGACCGAGCAATCAGCCCCAGCATTTT
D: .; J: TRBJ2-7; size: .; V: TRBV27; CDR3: CASSVTRGTYDEQYF; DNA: TGTGCCAGCAGTGTAACCAGGGGCACCTACGACGAGCAGTACTTC
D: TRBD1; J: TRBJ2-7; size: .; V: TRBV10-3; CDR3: CAISRGTEISYEQYF; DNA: TGTGCCATCAGCCGAGGGACAGAGATCTCCTACGAGCAGTACTTC
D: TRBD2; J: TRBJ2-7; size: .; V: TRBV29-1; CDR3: CSVRFREGSYEQYF; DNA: TGCAGCGTTCGATTCCGGGAGGGCTCCTACGAGCAGTACTTC
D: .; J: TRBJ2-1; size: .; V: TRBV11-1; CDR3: CASSPGTGHEQFF; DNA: TGTGCCAGCAGCCCTGGGACTGGGCATGAGCAGTTCTTC
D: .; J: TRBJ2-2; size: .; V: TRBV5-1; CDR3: CASSHNRVTGELFF; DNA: TGCGCCAGCAGCCATAACAGGGTAACCGGGGAGCTGTTTTTT
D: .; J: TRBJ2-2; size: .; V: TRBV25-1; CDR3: CASSDRGPGELFF; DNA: TGTGCCAGCAGTGACAGGGGTCCCGGGGAGCTGTTTTTT
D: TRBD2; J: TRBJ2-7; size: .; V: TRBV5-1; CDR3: CASSLALAVNYEQYF; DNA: TGCGCCAGCAGCTTGGCCCTAGCGGTGAACTACGAGCAGTACTTC
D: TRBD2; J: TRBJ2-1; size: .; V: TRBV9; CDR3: CASSMYSGSSYNEQFF; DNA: TGTGCCAGCAGCATGTATAGCGGGAGCTCCTACAATGAGCAGTTCTTC